The 13 T cell receptor beta chains presented below share a single source sample, sequenced in a study of memory CD4+ T cells and cytomegalovirus serostatus (dated by TCRdb to about 2019). Libraries were made using the immunoSEQ multiplex PCR assay. Entries here come from immuneACCESS through TCRdb and include only in-frame sequences with V and J called. Some clones fail to appear in such tables; in the studies checked, an unresolved V gene covers under half of the shortfall, and the cause of the remainder is unknown. This sample comprises 80,000 or so clones, around 80% of them detected only once. 2.5% to 3% of the sample is taken by the ten largest. A FACSAria II was used to sort memory CD4+ T cells, defined as single viable CD3+CD4+CD8-CD45RO+ cells. The sequenced sample consisted of memory CD4+ T cells from blood. The receptor source for this set is an adult in good health and CMV-seropositive.

The V gene is TRBV4-2, the J gene TRBJ1-6; D remains unclear. The CDR3 spans 15 residues. V lost 4 bases and J 7 bases, leaving 14 bases between the germline ends. The germline V gene has CDR1 LGHNA and CDR2 YNFKEQ. CDR3 residues: CASSPSPGENSPLHF. Here the CDR3 DNA reads TGTGCCAGCAGCCCGTCACCGGGCGAAAATTCACCCCTCCACTTT.

This clone was seen a single time. An end of the junction does not agree with germline; a read error may underlie this. CDR3 nucleotide sequence: TGCGCCAGCAGCCAGGGCAGGGCCTACAATTCACCCCTCCACTTT. This encodes CASSQGRAYNSPLHF. J is TRBJ1-6 and V is TRBV4-3, with a weak D call TRBD1 (5 bases). CDR3 length equals 15 residues. The germline CDR1 and CDR2 sequences are LGHNA and YSLEER.

This clone came up once. V and J are TRBV6-1 and TRBJ2-5, with D uncertain. The germline V gene has CDR1 MNHNS and CDR2 SASEGT. This CDR3 has 13 residues. Trimming pared 4 bases from V and 5 bases from J, leaving 11 bases between. The DNA of the CDR3 is TGTGCCAGCAGTGCTGGCCCGATGGAGACCCAGTACTTC. Its protein is CASSAGPMETQYF.

The V and J genes are TRBV5-4 and TRBJ2-1; D not certain. CDR1 is SGHNT, CDR2 YYREEE, per germline (reference sequence). The CDR3 has 14 amino acids. V was shortened by 1 base and J by 7 bases, with 12 bases between the two germline ends. CDR3 amino acids: CASSLLPPRNEQFF. CDR3 coding DNA: TGTGCCAGCAGCTTGCTACCCCCCCGGAATGAGCAGTTCTTC.

The chain links TRBV4-3 to TRBJ2-2, with 9 bases that match TRBD1. After removal of 7 bases from V and 0 bases from J, the junction contained 9 bases not matched to a gene. Germline CDR1 LGHNA, CDR2 YSLEER. The CDR3 sequence is 17 residues long. The CDR3 DNA sequence: TGCGCCAGCACCCCGGGACAGGGTCGGTCGAACACCGGGGAGCTGTTTTTT. Translating it yields CASTPGQGRSNTGELFF.

This clone is a singleton in its sample. This rearrangement joins TRBV6-6 to TRBJ2-7; tentative D call: TRBD2 (6 bases). Germline CDR1 and CDR2: MNHNY and SVGAGI (reference sequence). The CDR3 has 13 amino acids. V was cut by 4 bases and J by 9 bases, with 16 bases left in between. This CDR3 reads CASSWSSETVQYF. The CDR3 nucleotides read TGTGCCAGCAGTTGGTCTAGCGAAACGGTGCAGTACTTC.

The chain has TRBV10-3 and TRBJ2-7; no definite D call. Trimming stripped 2 bases from V and 2 bases from J, with 4 bases between. Germline V gives CDR1 ENHRY, CDR2 SYGVKD. The CDR3 loop spans 12 amino acids. The CDR3 sequence is CAISEDAYEQYV. The CDR3 DNA follows: TGTGCCATCAGTGAGGATGCCTACGAGCAGTACGTC.

The V gene is TRBV18, the J gene TRBJ2-1; 8 bases map to TRBD2. Germline V CDR1 and CDR2: KGHSH, LQKENI. This CDR3 has 17 amino acids. V lost 3 bases, J lost 2 bases, and 9 bases stayed unmatched. The CDR3 loop is CASSPRSGRGAYNEQFF. The CDR3 DNA reads as TGTGCCAGCTCACCGCGGAGCGGGAGAGGGGCCTACAATGAGCAGTTCTTC.

The chain recombines TRBV25-1 with TRBJ1-1; D not resolved. Germline V gene data show CDR1 as MGHDK and CDR2 as SYGVNS. The CDR3 covers 14 residues. Trimming pared 3 bases from V and 3 bases from J, leaving 11 bases between. The CDR3 nucleotides are TGTGCCAGCAGTGATTCATGGGAATACACTGAAGCTTTCTTT. It translates to CASSDSWEYTEAFF.

The chain employs TRBV7-2 and TRBJ2-5; D unclear. Germline CDR1 is SGHTA and CDR2 is FQGNSA. CDR3 length: 14 amino acids. V dropped 1 base and J dropped 2 bases, with 8 bases sitting between them. As DNA, the CDR3 is TGTGCCAGCAGCTTAGTCCCCCGACAAGAGACCCAGTACTTC. Its translation: CASSLVPRQETQYF.

DNA of the CDR3: TGTGCCAGCAGTTCCGGGCCCACATCCTATGGCTACACCTTC. The encoded protein is CASSSGPTSYGYTF. The chain links TRBV6-1 to TRBJ1-2; D gene uncertain. This CDR3 contains 14 residues. The V end lost 5 bases, the J end lost 4 bases, and 14 bases lay between the germline ends. Germline CDR1 reads MNHNS; CDR2 reads SASEGT.

The rearrangement links TRBV30 to TRBJ2-5; D ambiguous. The CDR3 is 11 residues long. CDR1 and CDR2 (germline): GTSNPN, SVGIG (reference sequence). V was cut by 2 bases and J by 3 bases, with 4 bases left in between. The CDR3 DNA follows: TGTGCCTGGAGTCGCAAAGAGACCCAGTACTTC. This gives the protein CAWSRKETQYF.

The chain uses TRBV6-5 and TRBJ1-2; D gene unclear. The CDR3 has 14 residues. Germline assignment: CDR1 MNHEY and CDR2 SVGAGI. V lost 4 bases, J lost 6 bases, and 15 bases lay in between. In nucleotides, the CDR3 is TGTGCCAGCAGTTCCCGACCGGACGTGGATGGCTACACCTTC. Translating it yields CASSSRPDVDGYTF.